The clone carrying this TCR beta chain was recorded a few times. Its antigen is not identified. The sample comes from a study of vaccination and CD4 T cells after COVID-19. Study as a whole: Convalescent cases consisted of six males and four females, of whom two were Hispanic. Post-COVID draws followed diagnosis by a median roughly 100 days (range 35 to 161). Overlapping spike peptides of SARS-CoV-2, HCoV-NL63, HCoV-OC43 and HCoV-229E were used, and cells were stimulated with them.

This sample's treatment: approximately 9-day PBMC culture with coronavirus spike peptide pools or control peptides (ViraFEST assay). CD4+ T cells that came from the unexposed donor were collected before the COVID-19 pandemic (2011-2018). The authors isolated CD4+ T cells by negative selection after about ten days of culture. The germline V gene encodes CDR1 MNHEY and CDR2 SMNVEV (reference sequence). This CDR3 has 13 amino acids. J gave up 9 bases and V 6 bases, and 9 bases lay outside the gene matches. An Oncomine TCR Beta short-read assay was used to sequence the DNA from cultured CD4+ T cells. TCRdb analysed the PCR reads with MiXCR anew, one entry per CDR3 protein. Found here are over 6,500 distinct CDR3 sequences, around 50% of them singletons; the top ten hold around two fifths.

Input material: CD4+ T cells from blood, cultured in vitro. This TCR came from a human donor in good health. V usage is TRBV27 and J usage is TRBJ2-5, with 8 bases fitting TRBD2. The CDR3 loop is CASRDSLGRAQYF. The CDR3, as DNA: TGTGCCAGCAGGGATTCTCTCGGGAGGGCCCAGTACTTC.